The present entry profiles one T cell receptor beta chain with its context. The antigen this receptor binds is unknown. The junction departs from the called germline gene at one end, perhaps through a read error. The donors were roughly 40 Caucasian individuals from Russia, aged roughly 6 to 100 years, who were systemically healthy. Around 10 milliliters of peripheral blood were collected from each donor into EDTA-treated Vacutainer tubes. PBMCs were isolated by Ficoll-Paque density-gradient centrifugation, with at least 7 million obtained per sample. Total RNA was extracted from PBMCs with Trizol reagent, with at least 5.5 micrograms obtained per sample. For every donor, flow cytometry on a PBMC aliquot measured the percentage of naive CD45RAhigh/CD27high T cells. From a lookup of the germline V gene, CDR1 and CDR2 are ENHRY and SYGVKD. From its cysteine to its phenylalanine, the CDR3 spans 15 amino acids. This entry keeps only the CDR3 DNA: 45 bases, framed from base 1.

The entry originates in a study of blood T cells in healthy people across ages (dated by TCRdb to the mid-2010s). Background on the whole study: In model experiments, template switching captured about one uniquely barcoded TCR beta cDNA molecule for every two T cells. The study measured age-related changes in TCR beta repertoire diversity using deep sequencing normalized with unique cDNA molecular identifiers. Four age groups were formed from the donors: young (average approximately 17 years), middle-aged (around 37), aged (over 55) and long-lived (roughly 81). To avoid experimental bias, donors of different ages were spread randomly across the sequencing lanes. For two donors (one aged 18 to 30 and one aged 80 or older), the study analyzed two additional independent replicas of 1 million unique cDNA reads from the same blood draw.

The library relied on 5' RACE. Sequencing instrument: Illumina HiSeq 2500. A second roughly 7 to 11 cycle PCR used a sample-barcoded 5' primer and a J-beta primer mix. Each TCR beta cDNA molecule received a unique molecular identifier from a template-switch 5' adaptor carrying 12 random nucleotides. At least 3 million CDR3-containing paired-end reads were obtained from each sample. All of the RNA was converted into first-strand cDNA using the Mint cDNA synthesis kit, with a TRBC-specific oligonucleotide serving as the primer. Following uracil-DNA glycosylase treatment, a first 18-cycle PCR with universal primers M1SS and BC2_uni_R was performed on all cDNA. As for the authors' bioinformatics: Each sample was normalized by randomly selecting 1 million high-quality reads, each carrying a distinct molecular identifier. Reads sharing molecular identifiers were discarded rather than binned into consensus sequences. CDR3 identification, clonotype clustering and error correction used MiTCR with a Q25 quality threshold and the strictest error-elimination algorithm. A nonparametric unseen species model with Euler transformation was used to estimate a lower bound on total TCR beta diversity. In-frame beta chains were kept once TCRdb had trimmed the public reads at Q25 with fastp and called clones with MiXCR. All rows with the same CDR3 protein become a single entry with the most common DNA and genes. TCRdb, not the authors, supplied the V and J calls. This sample lists over 950,000 distinct CDR3 sequences; around two fifths were detected once. Around 13% of the sample comes from the top ten.

The research as a whole found: Compared with the aged group, more naive CD4+ T cells, fewer expanded clones and increased TCR diversity were shown by the long-lived group, suggesting age selection. Estimates of total diversity from one million sequenced T cells were regarded as lower bounds and underestimates. Because the CMV infection status of the donors was unknown, age-related changes in expanded clonotypes may potentially have been confounded. As age increased, observed TCR beta diversity per million T cells dropped in a roughly linear way, and a significant reduction was already evident by age roughly 40. Conclusive comparison of naive and antigen-experienced compartments was prevented by the profiling of bulk unsorted PBMCs. A strong correlation was found between observed TCR beta diversity and the percentage of naive T cells measured by flow cytometry.

The sequencing sample was made of blood. The sequence was obtained from a man aged 18 to 30 in good health. The chain couples TRBV10-3 to TRBJ2-2; a weak D assignment points to TRBD2 (6 bases agree). The CDR3 in this case is CAIISGPANTGELFF. The DNA reads as follows: TGTGCCATCATAAGCGGGCCTGCGAATACCGGGGAGCTGTTTTTT.